A single sample gave rise to the 25 T cell receptor beta chains below, sequenced in a study of blood T cell repertoires in COVID-19. The method was immunoSEQ multiplex PCR; TCRdb's version includes in-frame clones alone and lacks a portion of them. In the table there are 40,000 to 50,000 clones, around 86% of which are singletons. The sample comprised peripheral blood. The source is an elderly woman with acute or convalescent COVID-19.

The chain employs TRBV19 and TRBJ2-2; 8 nucleotides match TRBD1. Germline CDR1 reads LNHDA; CDR2 reads SQIVND (reference sequence). The CDR3 runs to 17 residues. The V segment lost 3 bases and the J segment 0 bases; nucleotides outside the gene matches: 6. The CDR3 here is CASSIRYRGANTGELFF. The DNA for the CDR3 is TGTGCCAGTAGTATTAGATACAGGGGGGCGAACACCGGGGAGCTGTTTTTT. The full variable domain, its missing parts supplied by reference TRBV19 and TRBJ2-2, is DGGITQSPKYLFRKEGQNVTLSCEQNLNHDAMYWYRQDPGQGLRLIYYSQIVNDFQKGDIAEGYSVSREKKESFPLTVTSAQKNPTAFYLCASSIRYRGANTGELFFGEGSRLTVL.

Comment on this clone: The sample holds other DNA sequences that translate to the same CDR3. The chain is built from TRBV27 and TRBJ2-3, with 9 positions matching TRBD2. Trimming at V came to 0 bases and at J to 5 bases, leaving 15 bases not matched to a gene. The germline CDR1 and CDR2 sequences are MNHEY and SMNVEV (reference sequence). This CDR3 is built from 19 residues. In DNA form, the CDR3 reads TGTGCCAGCAGTTTATCTTCATTACGGGGGCGGGGGGGCCTAGATACGCAGTATTTT. Protein sequence: CASSLSSLRGRGGLDTQYF.

The gene calls are TRBV19 and TRBJ1-3; TRBD1 is a possible D gene (6 bases). Trimming removed 7 bases at V and 5 bases at J, with 15 bases between. Germline V lookup: CDR1 LNHDA, CDR2 SQIVND (reference sequence). The CDR3 extends over 14 amino acids. The CDR3 sequence: CASTSGEWRNTIYF. The CDR3 DNA sequence: TGTGCCAGTACCTCAGGGGAATGGAGAAACACCATATATTTT. The full variable domain, completed using reference TRBV19 and TRBJ1-3, is DGGITQSPKYLFRKEGQNVTLSCEQNLNHDAMYWYRQDPGQGLRLIYYSQIVNDFQKGDIAEGYSVSREKKESFPLTVTSAQKNPTAFYLCASTSGEWRNTIYFGEGSWLTVV.

The gene calls are TRBV5-6 and TRBJ2-7; maybe TRBD1 (5 bases). The CDR3 loop spans 13 amino acids. Germline values: CDR1 SGHDT, CDR2 YYEEEE. V was clipped by 1 base and J by 7 bases, with 12 bases between them. The CDR3 reads CASSLPGPQEQYF. CDR3 coding DNA: TGTGCCAGCAGCTTGCCAGGGCCTCAGGAGCAGTACTTC.

CDR3 bases: TGTGCCAGCAGCCAAGAACACAGCATGAACACTGAAGCTTTCTTT. Residues: CASSQEHSMNTEAFF. This chain links TRBV4-2 with TRBJ1-1; D gene unclear. The CDR3 runs 15 residues. Germline V gene sequence: CDR1 LGHNA, CDR2 YNFKEQ. V shed 0 bases and J shed 0 bases, with 8 bases lying between them.

This rearrangement joins TRBV7-3 to TRBJ1-3; 9 bases are shared with TRBD1. The CDR3 has 18 amino acids. Germline-derived CDR1 and CDR2 are SGHTA and FQGTGA. Losses at the gene ends were 4 bases for V and 0 bases for J; bases not matched to a gene: 10. Here the CDR3 reads CASSSTNWTGASGNTIYF. The CDR3 bases are TGTGCCAGCAGCTCAACCAATTGGACAGGGGCCTCTGGAAACACCATATATTTT. The full variable domain, rest sourced from reference TRBV7-3 and TRBJ1-3, is GAGVSQTPSNKVTEKGKYVELRCDPISGHTALYWYRQSLGQGPEFLIYFQGTGAADDSGLPNDRFFAVRPEGSVSTLKIQRTERGDSAVYLCASSSTNWTGASGNTIYFGEGSWLTVV.

The rearrangement uses TRBV30 and TRBJ2-3; TRBD2 agrees at 7 bases. This CDR3 contains 14 residues. Germline CDR1 GTSNPN, CDR2 SVGIG (reference sequence). V was pared by 0 bases and J by 4 bases, with 4 bases of the junction left unmatched. CDR3 in DNA: TGTGCCTGGAGTGTCGGACTAGGCGCAGATACGCAGTATTTT. It specifies CAWSVGLGADTQYF.

The chain carries TRBV5-1 and TRBJ1-1; TRBD1 is a possible D gene (5 bases). Trimming removed 0 bases from V and 7 bases from J, with 10 bases in between. Germline loops: CDR1 SGHRS, CDR2 YFSETQ. The CDR3 has 13 amino acids. CDR3 sequence: CASSLGGFGEAFF. DNA for the CDR3: TGCGCCAGCAGCTTGGGGGGCTTTGGTGAAGCTTTCTTT.

V and J are TRBV29-1 and TRBJ1-1; 8 positions match TRBD1. The CDR3 runs 13 residues. V dropped 4 bases and J dropped 0; count of bases not matched to a gene: 1. In germline, CDR1 is SQVTM, CDR2 ANQGSEA. CDR3 in amino acids: CSVGTGMNTEAFF. In DNA form, the CDR3 reads TGCAGCGTTGGGACAGGGATGAACACTGAAGCTTTCTTT.

The J gene is TRBJ2-7, the V gene TRBV12-3 or TRBV12-4; maybe TRBD1 (5 bases). Trimming pared 6 bases from V and 3 bases from J, leaving 12 bases between. The CDR3 contains 13 residues. CDR3 loop: CASSPKQGYEQYF. In DNA form, the CDR3 reads TGTGCCAGCAGCCCAAAGCAGGGCTACGAGCAGTACTTC.

V and J are TRBV5-1 and TRBJ2-1, with 9 nucleotides matching TRBD1. Per the germline V gene, CDR1 is SGHRS and CDR2 is YFSETQ. CDR3 length equals 15 residues. The junction had 5 bases not matched to a gene; V was cut back by 0 bases and J by 7 bases. CDR3 protein: CASSLEQGAFNEQFF. The DNA of the CDR3 is TGCGCCAGCAGCTTGGAACAGGGGGCGTTTAATGAGCAGTTCTTC.

The genes are TRBV11-3 and TRBJ2-5, with 11 positions matching TRBD2. Per the germline V gene, CDR1 is SGHNT and CDR2 is YENEEA. This CDR3 region has 16 residues. Unmatched junction bases numbered 1, after V lost 1 base and J lost 0 bases. CDR3 coding DNA: TGTGCCAGCAGCTTAGGACTAGCGGGGAACCAAGAGACCCAGTACTTC. Translated, it gives CASSLGLAGNQETQYF.

V and J are TRBV7-2 and TRBJ1-2; D remains unclear. This CDR3 has 14 amino acids. Germline V gene data show CDR1 as SGHTA and CDR2 as FQGNSA. V lost 6 bases and J 4 bases, leaving 15 bases between the germline ends. As DNA, the CDR3 is TGTGCCAGCAGAAAACCCGGGTTTGGCTATGGCTACACCTTC. It is translated as CASRKPGFGYGYTF. Full variable domain (remainder filled in from reference TRBV7-2 and TRBJ1-2): GAGVSQSPSNKVTEKGKDVELRCDPISGHTALYWYRQSLGQGLEFLIYFQGNSAPDKSGLPSDRFSAERTGGSVSTLTIQRTQQEDSAVYLCASRKPGFGYGYTFGSGTRLTVV.

V usage is TRBV4-2 and J usage is TRBJ2-1; 7 nucleotides line up with TRBD1. V was pared by 7 bases and J by 2 bases, with 8 bases of the junction left unmatched. This CDR3 is built from 15 residues. In germline, CDR1 is LGHNA, CDR2 YNFKEQ. The CDR3 is CASNSGTDPYNEQFF. The CDR3 bases are TGTGCCAGCAATTCCGGGACAGACCCCTACAATGAGCAGTTCTTC.

This clone was found once. The chain uses TRBV3-1 (or the pseudogene TRBV3-2) and TRBJ2-5, with D possibly being TRBD2 (6 bases). The germline V gene encodes CDR1 LGHDT and CDR2 YNNKEL (reference sequence). The V gene lost 0 bases and the J gene lost 5 bases, with 13 bases spanning the gap. The CDR3 is made up of 15 amino acids. In DNA form, the CDR3 reads TGTGCCAGCAGCCAAGACCAGACTAGTACTGAGACCCAGTACTTC. This encodes CASSQDQTSTETQYF.

V gene TRBV6-1 combines with J gene TRBJ1-5, with D uncertain. This CDR3 has 13 amino acids. CDR1 is MNHNS and CDR2 is SASEGT in the germline V gene. Trimming removed 0 bases at V and 9 bases at J, with 9 bases between. The CDR3 nucleotides read TGTGCCAGCAGTGAAGCCGGTCCGGGGCCCCAGCATTTT. This translates into CASSEAGPGPQHF.

The chain links TRBV6-5 to TRBJ2-1; D may be TRBD2 (6 bases). Germline V gene lookup returns CDR1 MNHEY and CDR2 SVGAGI. Trimming cost V 2 bases and J 6 bases, with 14 bases left between them. The CDR3 is 15 residues long. CDR3 sequence reads: CASSYREWGLNEQFF. The CDR3 DNA sequence: TGTGCCAGCAGTTACAGGGAGTGGGGACTCAATGAGCAGTTCTTC.

The chain is built from TRBV5-1 and TRBJ1-3; 8 nucleotides match TRBD1. Unmatched junction bases numbered 9, after V lost 4 bases and J lost 3 bases. Germline V lookup: CDR1 SGHRS, CDR2 YFSETQ. The CDR3 extends over 16 amino acids. CDR3 amino acids: CASSPEAGGDGNTIYF. CDR3 sequence (DNA): TGCGCCAGCAGCCCGGAGGCAGGGGGCGATGGAAACACCATATATTTT. The variable domain in full, completed from reference TRBV5-1 and TRBJ1-3, reads KAGVTQTPRYLIKTRGQQVTLSCSPISGHRSVSWYQQTPGQGLQFLFEYFSETQRNKGNFPGRFSGRQFSNSRSEMNVSTLELGDSALYLCASSPEAGGDGNTIYFGEGSWLTVV.

The rearrangement links TRBV6-6 to TRBJ1-5, with D possibly TRBD1 on 5 matching bases. The CDR3 has 15 residues. Trimming pared 5 bases from V and 0 bases from J, leaving 11 bases between. Germline V gene lookup returns CDR1 MNHNY and CDR2 SVGAGI (reference sequence). This CDR3 reads CASSPQGFSNQPQHF. CDR3 sequence (DNA): TGTGCCAGCAGTCCCCAGGGCTTTAGCAATCAGCCCCAGCATTTT.

The chain is built from TRBV9 and TRBJ2-1; D perhaps matches TRBD1 (5 bases). The length of the CDR3 is 12 residues. Trimming took 4 bases from V and 10 from J, leaving 12 bases between them. Germline lookup yields CDR1 SGDLS and CDR2 YYNGEE. In DNA form, the CDR3 reads TGTGCCAGCAGCACAGACAGTAACGAGCAGTTCTTC. Amino acids: CASSTDSNEQFF.

V and J are TRBV5-1 and TRBJ2-7; TRBD1 agrees at 7 bases. The CDR3 length is 13 residues. Germline V gene data show CDR1 as SGHRS and CDR2 as YFSETQ. V lost 4 bases and J lost 2; bases outside the gene matches: 3. CDR3 DNA: TGCGCCAGCAGCCCCGGGACAGCCTACGAGCAGTACTTC. Translated: CASSPGTAYEQYF.

The gene calls are TRBV11-3 and TRBJ2-1; D unclear. This CDR3 contains 12 residues. Germline V gene sequence: CDR1 SGHNT, CDR2 YENEEA. Trimming cost V 5 bases and J 7 bases, with 9 bases left between them. The CDR3 coding sequence is TGTGCCAGCAGCAAGGTAGCAAATGAGCAGTTCTTC. Amino acid sequence: CASSKVANEQFF.

The chain joins TRBV27 to TRBJ1-1, with TRBD1 matching over 9 bases. This CDR3 is built from 18 residues. After removal of 6 bases from V and 7 bases from J, the junction contained 21 bases not matched to a gene. Germline-derived CDR1 and CDR2 are MNHEY and SMNVEV (reference sequence). The CDR3 protein is CASRLLGPSTGGIGEAFF. CDR3 sequence (DNA): TGTGCCAGCAGACTCTTGGGACCCTCCACAGGGGGCATCGGTGAAGCTTTCTTT.

This chain uses TRBV2 with TRBJ2-2; the match to TRBD2 covers 7 bases. The germline V gene encodes CDR1 SNHLY and CDR2 FYNNEI. V trimming: 6 bases; J trimming: 5 bases; junction bases outside the gene matches: 9. CDR3 length: 15 residues. CDR3 nucleotides: TGTGCCAGCAGATTACAGGAGGGAGGGACCGGGGAGCTGTTTTTT. Its protein is CASRLQEGGTGELFF.

This clone came up once. This chain uses TRBV25-1 with TRBJ1-1; 7 bases are shared with TRBD1. V shed 8 bases and J 4 bases; nucleotides not matched to a gene: 10. The CDR3 consists of 14 residues. Looked up from germline, CDR1 is MGHDK and CDR2 is SYGVNS. CDR3 region: CASEAQTGFTEAFF. CDR3 bases: TGTGCCAGCGAGGCCCAGACAGGGTTCACTGAAGCTTTCTTT.